These 27 T cell receptor beta chains were all obtained from the same sample, sequenced in a study of control samples from healthy donors and cancer patients. Sequencing used immunoSEQ multiplex PCR; TCRdb keeps in-frame clones, though not all of them. This sample has some 120,000 clones, with about 93% found just once. Material for sequencing was blood. The receptors shown here come from a man aged 25-45 years in good health.

This clone was observed once. The chain uses TRBV2 and TRBJ1-5; the match to TRBD1 covers 10 bases. The CDR3 length is 17 residues. Germline loops: CDR1 SNHLY, CDR2 FYNNEI. The ends lost 1 base at V and 3 bases at J; junction bases unmatched: 6. In nucleotides, the CDR3 is TGTGCCAGCAGTGAAGTTGGGACAGGGGCCCTCAATCAGCCCCAGCATTTT. Its protein is CASSEVGTGALNQPQHF.

This chain uses TRBV7-8 with TRBJ1-2; the D is unclear. The V gene lost 2 bases and the J gene lost 0 bases, with 13 bases spanning the gap. Germline CDR1 is SGHVS and CDR2 is FQNEAQ. The CDR3 runs to 16 residues. The CDR3 here is CASSLTTVSPNYGYTF. As DNA, the CDR3 is TGTGCCAGCAGCTTAACGACGGTTAGCCCTAACTATGGCTACACCTTC. The variable domain in full, completed from reference TRBV7-8 and TRBJ1-2, reads GAGVSQSPRYKVAKRGQDVALRCDPISGHVSLFWYQQALGQGPEFLTYFQNEAQLDKSGLPSDRFFAERPEGSVSTLKIQRTQQEDSAVYLCASSLTTVSPNYGYTFGSGTRLTVV.

The rearrangement links TRBV2 to TRBJ1-4; D perhaps matches TRBD1 (5 bases). This CDR3 contains 14 residues. Germline V gene data show CDR1 as SNHLY and CDR2 as FYNNEI. V lost 8 bases and J lost 7, with 17 bases in between. The CDR3 region has the DNA TGTGCCAGCGGGGGAAGCTCAAATGGTGAAAAACTGTTTTTT. Translation: CASGGSSNGEKLFF. Supplemented by reference TRBV2 and TRBJ1-4, the full variable domain reads EPEVTQTPSHQVTQMGQEVILRCVPISNHLYFYWYRQILGQKVEFLVSFYNNEISEKSEIFDDQFSVERPDGSNFTLKIRSTKLEDSAMYFCASGGSSNGEKLFFGSGTQLSVL.

The chain carries TRBV6-1 and TRBJ1-6; D remains ambiguous. This CDR3 has 16 residues. CDR1 MNHNS and CDR2 SASEGT come from the germline V gene. V was shortened by 4 bases and J by 0 bases, with 10 bases between the two germline ends. The CDR3 nucleotides read TGTGCCAGCAGTGCTATAATCGGCTCCTATAATTCACCCCTCCACTTT. As protein: CASSAIIGSYNSPLHF.

The chain carries TRBV27 and TRBJ1-1; D not resolved. Germline assignment: CDR1 MNHEY and CDR2 SMNVEV (reference sequence). Trimming left V 3 bases short and J 0 bases short, with 5 bases between. CDR3 length: 13 amino acids. CDR3 nucleotide sequence: TGTGCCAGCAGTTTCCAAGTGAACACTGAAGCTTTCTTT. Translation gives CASSFQVNTEAFF.

The chain uses TRBV6-2 or TRBV6-3 and TRBJ1-5; no reliable D call. Trimming shortened V by 4 bases and J by 7 bases, and 8 bases separated the two germline ends. This CDR3 comprises 12 residues. The germline V gene encodes CDR1 MNHEY and CDR2 SVGEGT. The CDR3 protein is CASSSTLQPQHF. The CDR3 DNA reads as TGTGCCAGCAGTTCCACCTTACAGCCCCAGCATTTT.

V is TRBV4-1 and J is TRBJ2-5; 11 nucleotides agree with TRBD2. The CDR3 loop spans 16 amino acids. The trim removed 3 bases at V and 2 bases at J, leaving 5 bases unmatched. Germline CDR1 MGHRA, CDR2 YSYEKL. The DNA of the CDR3 is TGCGCCAGCAGCCAGCGGCTAGCGGGGGGTCAAGAGACCCAGTACTTC. Residues: CASSQRLAGGQETQYF.

This sequence joins TRBV7-7 and TRBJ2-3; TRBD2 matches at 8 bases. The V and J ends lost 1 base and 0 bases, in that order; junction bases with no gene match: 3. This CDR3 has 16 residues. Looked up from germline, CDR1 is SSHAT and CDR2 is FNYEAQ (reference sequence). CDR3 residues: CASSLGVAGSTDTQYF. The CDR3, as DNA: TGTGCCAGCAGCTTAGGGGTAGCGGGGAGCACAGATACGCAGTATTTT.

The chain uses TRBV9 and TRBJ1-4; D is ambiguous. The CDR3 length is 15 residues. Germline V gene lookup returns CDR1 SGDLS and CDR2 YYNGEE. Trimming removed 3 bases from V and 4 bases from J, with 13 bases in between. DNA for the CDR3: TGTGCCAGCAGCGGTCATAGTGGTAGTAATGAAAAACTGTTTTTT. This encodes CASSGHSGSNEKLFF. Filled out from reference TRBV9 and TRBJ1-4, the complete variable domain reads DSGVTQTPKHLITATGQRVTLRCSPRSGDLSVYWYQQSLDQGLQFLIQYYNGEERAKGNILERFSAQQFPDLHSELNLSSLELGDSALYFCASSGHSGSNEKLFFGSGTQLSVL.

V and J are TRBV25-1 and TRBJ2-4, with TRBD1 matching over 7 bases. Losses at the gene ends were 6 bases for V and 7 bases for J; bases not matched to a gene: 9. CDR1 is MGHDK, CDR2 SYGVNS, per germline. This CDR3 is built from 14 residues. CDR3 amino acids: CASRGGQVENIQYF. The CDR3 DNA follows: TGTGCCAGCAGGGGTGGACAGGTCGAGAACATTCAGTACTTC.

The chain links TRBV6-5 to TRBJ1-5; 7 bases are a match to TRBD1. The trim removed 4 bases at V and 2 bases at J, leaving 5 bases unmatched. The germline V gene has CDR1 MNHEY and CDR2 SVGAGI. The CDR3 is 15 residues long. CDR3 nucleotide sequence: TGTGCCAGCAGTTCACGACAGGGAGGCAATCAGCCCCAGCATTTT. Translation: CASSSRQGGNQPQHF.

As for this clone: Likely a read error: the CDR3 ends without its conserved phenylalanine or tryptophan. The DNA is omitted, as the CDR3 cannot be located on it reliably, and the CDR3 follows TCRdb's listing. The V call is TRBV4-1, the J call TRBJ2-4; the DNA was not used to check the table's D call, TRBD1. Germline V gives CDR1 MGHRA, CDR2 YSYEKL. The CDR3 length equals 10 residues, ends included. The CDR3 here is CASSPFLLGL.

The rearrangement joins TRBV6-5 to TRBJ2-7; TRBD1 agrees at 7 bases. The CDR3 has 14 residues. The germline V gene has CDR1 MNHEY and CDR2 SVGAGI. Trimming removed 6 bases from V and 5 bases from J; junction bases left unmatched: 10. The CDR3 DNA reads as TGTGCCAGCAGACATCGACAGGGTATGGACGAGCAGTACTTC. It encodes CASRHRQGMDEQYF.

Only one count was recorded for this clone. The chain joins TRBV5-1 to TRBJ2-3; 7 bases agree with TRBD2. CDR3 length: 13 amino acids. Germline assignment: CDR1 SGHRS and CDR2 YFSETQ. The V and J ends lost 4 bases and 5 bases, in that order; junction bases with no gene match: 4. CDR3 residues: CASSRRGIDTQYF. Here the CDR3 DNA reads TGCGCCAGCAGCCGGCGGGGGATAGATACGCAGTATTTT.

This clone was seen once. The V and J genes are TRBV7-2 and TRBJ1-5; D not certain. V was cut by 5 bases and J by 0 bases, with 11 bases left in between. Per germline, CDR1 SGHTA and CDR2 FQGNSA. This CDR3 region has 15 residues. The CDR3 DNA reads TGTGCCAGCAGCCTGGGTGGACTTAGCAATCAGCCCCAGCATTTT. This encodes CASSLGGLSNQPQHF.

The chain is built from TRBV3-1 (or the pseudogene TRBV3-2) and TRBJ2-3, with 8 bases lining up with TRBD2. The germline V gene has CDR1 LGHDT and CDR2 YNNKEL (reference sequence). This CDR3 is 17 amino acids long. V was clipped by 0 bases and J by 4 bases; unmatched bases: 9. CDR3: CASSQEGAGVASDTQYF. As DNA, the CDR3 is TGTGCCAGCAGCCAAGAAGGAGCGGGGGTTGCCTCAGATACGCAGTATTTT.

V usage is TRBV28 and J usage is TRBJ1-5; TRBD1 is a possible D gene (5 bases). Deletions cut 4 bases from V and 3 bases from J, with 10 bases between. Germline CDR1 MDHEN, CDR2 SYDVKM. CDR3 size: 14 residues. The CDR3 region has the DNA TGTGCCAGCAGTTCAAGGGGATTCAATCAGCCCCAGCATTTT. Its translation is CASSSRGFNQPQHF.

The chain combines TRBV7-6 with TRBJ2-1; 10 positions match TRBD1. Losses at the gene ends were 2 bases for V and 6 bases for J; bases not matched to a gene: 4. This CDR3 comprises 15 residues. Germline assignment: CDR1 SGHVS and CDR2 FNYEAQ. CDR3: CASSLRGTGANEQFF. The CDR3 nucleotides are TGTGCCAGCAGCTTACGTGGGACAGGGGCCAATGAGCAGTTCTTC.

This clone was detected only a few times. The rearrangement links TRBV9 to TRBJ1-2; D gene unclear. This CDR3 spans 13 amino acids. Germline V gives CDR1 SGDLS, CDR2 YYNGEE. Trimming removed 2 bases at V and 8 bases at J, with 13 bases between. CDR3 DNA sequence: TGTGCCAGCAGCGTGAGTGACCGGGAGGGCTACACCTTC. Its translation: CASSVSDREGYTF.

The CDR3 bases are TGCGCCAGCAGCTTGTTGGGGACAGAAAACGAGCAGTACTTC. The encoded protein is CASSLLGTENEQYF. The chain combines TRBV5-1 with TRBJ2-7; 7 nucleotides agree with TRBD1. The CDR3 spans 14 residues. J was trimmed by 5 bases and V by 1 base; bases with no gene match: 6. CDR1 is SGHRS, CDR2 YFSETQ, per germline.

The rearrangement joins TRBV6-5 to TRBJ1-3; no clear D. The germline V and J ends were trimmed by 5 bases and 3 bases, with 11 bases remaining between them. In germline, CDR1 is MNHEY, CDR2 SVGAGI. This CDR3 has 14 residues. The CDR3 protein is CASSQAWVGNTIYF. CDR3 sequence (DNA): TGTGCCAGCAGTCAGGCTTGGGTTGGAAACACCATATATTTT.

V is TRBV5-1 and J is TRBJ1-2; TRBD1 might be the D (5 bases). The CDR3 length is 14 residues. Germline lookup yields CDR1 SGHRS and CDR2 YFSETQ. Trimming removed 4 bases from V and 5 bases from J, with 15 bases in between. CDR3 loop: CASSISRGEYGYTF. Here the CDR3 DNA reads TGCGCCAGCAGCATAAGTCGGGGCGAATATGGCTACACCTTC.

The genes are TRBV9 and TRBJ2-1; 9 bases align to TRBD1. The V and J ends lost 4 bases and 7 bases, in that order; junction bases with no gene match: 9. CDR1 and CDR2 from the germline V gene are SGDLS and YYNGEE. The CDR3 consists of 15 residues. The chain's CDR3 is CASSPGTGRGNEQFF. The CDR3 region has the DNA TGTGCCAGCAGCCCCGGGACAGGGAGGGGGAATGAGCAGTTCTTC.

The chain joins TRBV18 to TRBJ2-7; D perhaps matches TRBD2 (6 bases). V shed 5 bases and J shed 7 bases, with 15 bases lying between them. The germline V gene has CDR1 KGHSH and CDR2 LQKENI. CDR3 length: 13 amino acids. The CDR3 bases are TGTGCCAGCTCATACGGGGCACGGGAGGAGCAGTACTTC. Protein: CASSYGAREEQYF. Complete variable domain (other parts from reference TRBV18 and TRBJ2-7): NAGVMQNPRHLVRRRGQEARLRCSPMKGHSHVYWYRQLPEEGLKFMVYLQKENIIDESGMPKERFSAEFPKEGPSILRIQQVVRGDSAAYFCASSYGAREEQYFGPGTRLTVT.

The V and J genes are TRBV19 and TRBJ2-5; the D is unclear. This CDR3 is 15 amino acids long. V gave up 3 bases and J gave up 4 bases, with 15 bases separating them. CDR1 is LNHDA and CDR2 is SQIVND in the germline V gene (reference sequence). CDR3 sequence: CASSIVRAAGETQYF. CDR3 nucleotide sequence: TGTGCCAGTAGTATCGTAAGGGCCGCTGGAGAGACCCAGTACTTC.

The chain recombines TRBV6-1 with TRBJ2-3; D ambiguous. Germline V gives CDR1 MNHNS, CDR2 SASEGT. The CDR3 runs 15 residues. V lost 1 base to trimming and J lost 5 bases, with 13 bases between them. Here the CDR3 reads CASSEDEIWQDTQYF. The CDR3 DNA is TGTGCCAGCAGTGAAGACGAAATTTGGCAAGATACGCAGTATTTT.

The J gene is TRBJ2-7, the V gene TRBV21-1. TRBV21-1 is a known pseudogene. The CDR3 is made up of 16 amino acids. The CDR3 region has the DNA TGTGCCAGCAGCAAAGTCGGGTCCAAAGGGATCGACGAGCAGTACTTC. This translates into CASSKVGSKGIDEQYF.